Listed here are 5 T cell receptor beta chains from one sample, sequenced in a study of blood T cells in healthy people across ages. Alongside a J-beta primer mix, a sample-barcoded 5' primer served in a second PCR lasting roughly 7 to 11 cycles. Via MiXCR, TCRdb re-called the 5' RACE reads, giving one row per CDR3 protein. The data show hundreds of thousands of distinct CDR3 sequences, approximately 59% seen once. Sequenced sample: blood. Every receptor here comes from a young man in good health.

CDR3 sequence (DNA): TGTGCCAGCACTGGCCGGGGTACAGGCCCCTTATACGAGCAGTACTTC. Translated, it gives CASTGRGTGPLYEQYF. The chain carries TRBV6-5 and TRBJ2-4, with D perhaps TRBD1 or TRBD2 (5 bases each). The last part of the DNA fits TRBJ2-7 better; the J call may be wrong. CDR1 MNHEY and CDR2 SVGAGI come from the germline V gene. The CDR3 spans 16 residues.

This clonotype was picked up a small number of times. The rearrangement uses TRBV20-1 and TRBJ2-7, with D tentatively TRBD1 (5 bases). V gave up 0 bases and J gave up 2 bases, with 8 bases separating them. The V gene's germline CDR1 is DFQATT and CDR2 SNEGSKA (reference sequence). The CDR3 covers 13 residues. CDR3 sequence reads: CSARDQDTYEQYF. CDR3 bases: TGCAGTGCTAGAGACCAGGACACCTACGAGCAGTACTTC.

This clonotype turned up a few times. The chain couples TRBV15 to TRBJ2-3; D may be TRBD1 or TRBD2 (5 bases each). The germline V gene encodes CDR1 LNHNV and CDR2 YYDKDF (reference sequence). The CDR3 contains 15 residues. Trimming shortened V by 5 bases and J by 6 bases, and 18 bases separated the two germline ends. The CDR3 DNA follows: TGTGCCACCAGCTTAGAGGGACGGATTATGGATACGCAGTATTTT. Protein product: CATSLEGRIMDTQYF. The whole variable domain, remainder taken from reference TRBV15 and TRBJ2-3, is DAMVIQNPRYQVTQFGKPVTLSCSQTLNHNVMYWYQQKSSQAPKLLFHYYDKDFNNEADTPDNFQSRRPNTSFCFLDIRSPGLGDTAMYLCATSLEGRIMDTQYFGPGTRLTVL.

The V gene is TRBV7-9, the J gene TRBJ2-1; 7 bases fit TRBD2. J gave up 4 bases and V 5 bases, and 8 bases lay outside the gene matches. The V gene's germline CDR1 is SEHNR and CDR2 FQNEAQ (reference sequence). CDR3 length equals 15 residues. CDR3 sequence: CASSPQKAGYNEQFF. Here the CDR3 DNA reads TGTGCCAGCAGCCCCCAAAAAGCGGGGTACAATGAGCAGTTCTTC.

The rearrangement links TRBV27 to TRBJ2-3, with D possibly being TRBD1 or TRBD2 (5 bases each). The germline V gene encodes CDR1 MNHEY and CDR2 SMNVEV (reference sequence). V was clipped by 8 bases and J by 0 bases, with 15 bases between them. The CDR3 length is 15 residues. The CDR3 reads CASLFPGLSTDTQYF. CDR3 coding DNA: TGTGCCAGCCTATTTCCGGGGCTTAGCACAGATACGCAGTATTTT.